This entry features one T cell receptor (beta chain) sequence. The antigen remains unidentified. The sample is drawn from a study of T cell responses to AZD1222 COVID-19 vaccine. The CDR3 has 15 residues. Germline-derived CDR1 and CDR2 are LNHDA and SQIVND (reference sequence). Trimming at V came to 5 bases and at J to 6 bases, leaving 6 bases not matched to a gene. Using immunoSEQ multiplex PCR, the repertoire was profiled, and TCRdb retains in-frame clones only, with some absent. The sample has about 110,000 clones; over 90% are singletons. Study-wide points: Recipients of AZD1222 seropositive at baseline numbered only 5 to 7.

The source material was peripheral blood, sampled 28 days after the second AZD1222 dose. This TCR was recovered from an adult who received the AZD1222 COVID-19 vaccine. The chain is built from TRBV19 and TRBJ2-1; 11 bases agree with TRBD2. This chain's CDR3 is CASSGLAGGLNEQFF. The CDR3 nucleotides are TGTGCCAGTAGTGGCCTAGCGGGAGGTCTCAATGAGCAGTTCTTC.